Listed here are 32 T cell receptor beta chains from one sample, sequenced in a study of human T cells and chemical hapten exposure. A single record per CDR3 protein comes from TCRdb applying MiXCR to the RACE reads. The table includes a few hundred thousand distinct CDR3 sequences, about 6% detected once. Time point indicated: patch test 2, 6 weeks after DPC sensitization. The treatment was: therapeutic diphenylcyclopropenone sensitization with weekly scalp DPC. Sample: whole blood, taken in connection with sensitization to the hapten diphenylcyclopropenone (DPC). Source of these receptors: a woman aged 18-29 years with alopecia areata. Some clones in this sample may be carry-over from other donors' samples.

The chain links TRBV4-3 to TRBJ2-3; D not certain. The V end lost 1 base, the J end lost 2 bases, and 13 bases lay between the germline ends. Germline CDR1 reads LGHNA; CDR2 reads YSLEER. The CDR3 runs 16 residues. The CDR3 is CASSQAGPPYTDTQYF. Here the CDR3 DNA reads TGCGCCAGCAGCCAAGCCGGGCCGCCTTACACAGATACGCAGTATTTT.

In its sample, this clonotype was seen a few times. The rearrangement links TRBV7-9 to TRBJ2-5; 10 nucleotides align to TRBD1. There are 16 residues in the CDR3. V was pared by 4 bases and J by 6 bases, with 11 bases of the junction left unmatched. The germline CDR1 and CDR2 sequences are SEHNR and FQNEAQ (reference sequence). The CDR3 DNA is TGTGCCAGCAGCTATGGTCAGACAGGGGGCGGAAAGACCCAGTACTTC. Translation: CASSYGQTGGGKTQYF.

This clonotype was found many times. The CDR3 bases are TGTGCCAGCAGCCCTACTCCAGCAACGGACAGGGAAAAACTGTTTTTT. Translated: CASSPTPATDREKLFF. V usage is TRBV7-2 and J usage is TRBJ1-4, with TRBD1 identical over 7 bases. This CDR3 has 16 residues. V was pared by 5 bases and J by 8 bases, with 14 bases of the junction left unmatched. CDR1 SGHTA and CDR2 FQGNSA come from the germline V gene.

The chain is built from TRBV29-1 and TRBJ2-5; a weak D match, TRBD2 (6 bases). In germline, CDR1 is SQVTM, CDR2 ANQGSEA. The CDR3 is made up of 12 amino acids. V dropped 4 bases and J dropped 4 bases, with 10 bases sitting between them. The CDR3 sequence is CSVGLGGETQYF. The CDR3 nucleotides read TGCAGCGTTGGACTAGGCGGAGAGACCCAGTACTTC.

The V call is TRBV4-3, the J call TRBJ2-2, with TRBD2 matching 8 bases. V shed 0 bases, J shed 5 bases, and the junction held 8 bases outside the gene matches. The germline CDR1 and CDR2 sequences are LGHNA and YSLEER. The CDR3 has 17 residues. In DNA, the CDR3 is TGCGCCAGCAGCCAAGATTGGAGCGGGGGCCCAACCGGGGAGCTGTTTTTT. Its protein product is CASSQDWSGGPTGELFF.

This clonotype was seen more than once but under ten times. J is TRBJ2-1 and V is TRBV24-1; possibly TRBD1 for D (7 bases). CDR3 length equals 13 residues. V was shortened by 5 bases and J by 10 bases, with 14 bases between the two germline ends. Germline V gene sequence: CDR1 KGHDR, CDR2 SFDVKD. The CDR3 coding sequence is TGTGCCACCAGTGTTGGAGGGGGCGAGGAGCAGTTCTTC. Amino acids: CATSVGGGEEQFF.

The chain combines TRBV5-4 with TRBJ2-3; 9 bases are shared with TRBD2. In germline, CDR1 is SGHNT, CDR2 YYREEE (reference sequence). The CDR3 sequence is 16 residues long. Losses at the gene ends were 4 bases for V and 10 bases for J; bases not matched to a gene: 16. The CDR3 sequence: CASSPGGSGGLTPQYF. DNA of the CDR3: TGTGCCAGCAGCCCCGGAGGTAGCGGGGGACTGACTCCGCAGTATTTT.

V usage is TRBV12-3 or TRBV12-4 and J usage is TRBJ2-4; the match to TRBD2 covers 8 bases. This CDR3 has 15 residues. V lost 5 bases and J lost 4; bases outside the gene matches: 7. CDR3 region: CASSGGGGLKNIQYF. CDR3 coding DNA: TGTGCCAGCAGTGGGGGCGGGGGGCTGAAAAACATTCAGTACTTC.

In this sample, this clonotype turned up a few times. This rearrangement joins TRBV13 to TRBJ1-5; no firm D call. V lost 0 bases to trimming and J lost 2 bases, with 8 bases between them. This CDR3 contains 15 residues. The germline V gene has CDR1 PRHDT and CDR2 FYEKMQ (reference sequence). The CDR3 sequence is CASSLGWSGNQPQHF. The CDR3 region has the DNA TGTGCCAGCAGCTTAGGCTGGTCCGGCAATCAGCCCCAGCATTTT.

The V call is TRBV12-3 or TRBV12-4, the J call TRBJ2-3; no firm D call. The V gene lost 5 bases and the J gene lost 8 bases, with 17 bases spanning the gap. The CDR3 covers 14 residues. CDR3 nucleotide sequence: TGTGCCAGCAGTGAACAAGATACAGAAGGTACGCAGTATTTT. Translation gives CASSEQDTEGTQYF.

At least ten counts were recorded for this clonotype. The chain recombines TRBV10-3 with TRBJ1-1, with no clear D. The CDR3 consists of 14 residues. The V and J ends lost 2 bases and 1 base respectively, with 8 bases between them. The germline V gene encodes CDR1 ENHRY and CDR2 SYGVKD. The CDR3 sequence is CAISETAENTEAFF. CDR3 DNA sequence: TGTGCCATCAGTGAGACAGCTGAGAACACTGAAGCTTTCTTT.

CDR3 nucleotides: TGTGCCAGCAGCGTAGGACTGACAGGGATTGGCTACACCTTC. This sequence encodes CASSVGLTGIGYTF. This chain connects TRBV9 to TRBJ1-2; 7 bases line up with TRBD1. This CDR3 is built from 14 residues. V lost 0 bases and J lost 7; bases outside the gene matches: 6. Germline CDR1 reads SGDLS; CDR2 reads YYNGEE.

With regard to this clonotype: A junction end diverges from the germline sequence, so it may reflect a read error. This chain links TRBV5-1 with TRBJ2-3; D may be TRBD2 (5 bases). The CDR3 length is 16 residues. Germline CDR1 SGHRS, CDR2 YFSETQ. The CDR3 sequence: CVSSLEGRPSTDTQYF. DNA of the CDR3: TGCGTCAGCAGCTTGGAAGGGAGACCCAGCACAGATACGCAGTATTTT.

This clonotype was counted between two and nine times. V is TRBV6-5 and J is TRBJ1-1, with D possibly being TRBD1 (5 bases). V was shortened by 3 bases and J by 6 bases, with 17 bases between the two germline ends. This CDR3 contains 15 residues. Germline CDR1 and CDR2: MNHEY and SVGAGI. CDR3 residues: CASSYPGEGTPEAFF. CDR3 DNA sequence: TGTGCCAGCAGTTATCCGGGGGAGGGGACCCCTGAAGCTTTCTTT.

This clonotype was counted at least ten times. J is TRBJ2-3 and V is TRBV7-9; D is possibly TRBD1 or TRBD2 (5 bases each). The CDR3 is 12 residues long. The germline CDR1 and CDR2 sequences are SEHNR and FQNEAQ (reference sequence). V lost 4 bases, J lost 4 bases, and 6 bases lay in between. CDR3 coding DNA: TGTGCCAGCAGCTGGGACCCAGATACGCAGTATTTT. It translates to CASSWDPDTQYF.

The chain combines TRBV2 with TRBJ1-2, with unresolved D. Germline values: CDR1 SNHLY, CDR2 FYNNEI. With 2 bases removed from V and 3 bases from J, the gap between germline ends came to 13 bases. CDR3 length: 15 residues. The DNA of the CDR3 is TGTGCCAGCAGTGAAAGTAGGACGGTATACTATGGCTACACCTTC. Encoded protein: CASSESRTVYYGYTF.

This clonotype occurred a few times. The chain recombines TRBV28 with TRBJ2-2; D is possibly TRBD2 (5 bases). Germline V gene sequence: CDR1 MDHEN, CDR2 SYDVKM. V lost 2 bases to trimming and J lost 3 bases, with 10 bases between them. The CDR3 consists of 15 residues. The CDR3 nucleotides read TGTGCCAGCAGTTTACCGGGATCGGACACCGGGGAGCTGTTTTTT. This gives the protein CASSLPGSDTGELFF.

This clonotype appeared many times. The CDR3 sequence: CASRRDRGRFNNSPLHF. The CDR3 coding sequence is TGTGCCAGCAGACGCGACAGGGGGCGATTTAATAATTCACCCCTCCACTTT. The chain employs TRBV6-2 or TRBV6-3 and TRBJ1-6; 10 bases are shared with TRBD1. The CDR3 is 17 amino acids. Germline V gene sequence: CDR1 MNHEY, CDR2 SVGEGT. The trim removed 6 bases at V and 5 bases at J, leaving 10 bases unmatched.

V usage is TRBV7-2 and J usage is TRBJ2-3; 10 nucleotides match TRBD2. From germline, CDR1 is SGHTA and CDR2 FQGNSA. The CDR3 consists of 16 residues. The J segment lost 5 bases and the V segment lost 5 bases, leaving 10 bases of the junction unmatched. The CDR3 loop is CASSVRTSGARDTQYF. The CDR3 coding sequence is TGTGCCAGCAGCGTAAGGACTAGCGGAGCACGAGATACGCAGTATTTT.

This clonotype was found many times. The rearrangement uses TRBV20-1 and TRBJ1-5, with D maybe TRBD1 (5 bases). Between the trimmed V and J ends, which lost 5 bases and 7 bases, there was a span of 15 bases. This CDR3 has 13 residues. Looked up from germline, CDR1 is DFQATT and CDR2 is SNEGSKA (reference sequence). The CDR3 spells CSAEGQLGQPQHF. The CDR3, as DNA: TGCAGTGCTGAGGGGCAGTTGGGGCAGCCCCAGCATTTT.

This clonotype was observed many times. The rearrangement uses TRBV7-2 and TRBJ1-5, with D hard to call. Per germline, CDR1 SGHTA and CDR2 FQGNSA. Trimming shortened V by 1 base and J by 2 bases, and 9 bases separated the two germline ends. The CDR3 is made up of 15 amino acids. The CDR3 nucleotides are TGTGCCAGCAGCTTAGAGGGATTCCGCAATCAGCCCCAGCATTTT. Protein product: CASSLEGFRNQPQHF. Drawing the rest from reference TRBV7-2 and TRBJ1-5, the complete variable domain is GAGVSQSPSNKVTEKGKDVELRCDPISGHTALYWYRQSLGQGLEFLIYFQGNSAPDKSGLPSDRFSAERTGGSVSTLTIQRTQQEDSAVYLCASSLEGFRNQPQHFGDGTRLSIL.

About this clonotype itself: A far larger clone is a single base away, which makes a read error likely. CDR3 sequence: CASSLWYEQFF. The CDR3 DNA follows: TGTGCCAGCAGCTTATGGTATGAGCAGTTCTTC. V is TRBV7-2 and J is TRBJ2-1; no reliable D call. The germline CDR1 and CDR2 sequences are SGHTA and FQGNSA. V lost 2 bases to trimming and J lost 8 bases, with 4 bases between them. This CDR3 region has 11 residues.

Ten or more counts support this clonotype. The chain is built from TRBV9 and TRBJ1-6; no reliable D call. CDR1 and CDR2 from the germline V gene are SGDLS and YYNGEE. This CDR3 contains 15 residues. The V end lost 2 bases, the J end lost 2 bases, and 8 bases lay between the germline ends. CDR3 amino acids: CASSVTQAYNSPLHF. CDR3 bases: TGTGCCAGCAGCGTCACCCAAGCCTATAATTCACCCCTCCACTTT.

The CDR3 bases are TGTGCCAGCACAGCATCCAGGTCCTACGAGCAGTACTTC. The encoded protein is CASTASRSYEQYF. This rearrangement joins TRBV13 to TRBJ2-7; D gene uncertain. This CDR3 contains 13 residues. Trimming pared 7 bases from V and 1 base from J, leaving 11 bases between. Germline V gene sequence: CDR1 PRHDT, CDR2 FYEKMQ (reference sequence).

This chain uses TRBV9 with TRBJ2-1; the D is unclear. V gave up 3 bases and J gave up 8 bases, with 9 bases separating them. Germline V gives CDR1 SGDLS, CDR2 YYNGEE. The CDR3 contains 12 residues. This CDR3 reads CASSEAGDEQFF. The CDR3 DNA sequence: TGTGCCAGCAGCGAGGCAGGCGATGAGCAGTTCTTC.

This clonotype was counted many times. This sequence joins TRBV28 and TRBJ1-1, with a weak D call TRBD1 (6 bases). The V gene lost 5 bases and the J gene lost 1 base, with 26 bases spanning the gap. Germline CDR1 and CDR2: MDHEN and SYDVKM. This CDR3 contains 19 residues. The CDR3 here is CASSPYSVLRQVGNTEAFF. Here the CDR3 DNA reads TGTGCCAGCAGTCCTTATTCGGTGCTACGACAGGTCGGGAACACTGAAGCTTTCTTT.

Many counts were recorded for this clonotype. The chain combines TRBV3-1 with TRBJ1-4; possible D gene TRBD1, 5 bases. The CDR3 has 16 residues. V was cut by 0 bases and J by 0 bases, with 8 bases left in between. The germline gives CDR1 LGHDT, CDR2 YNNKEL (reference sequence). DNA for the CDR3: TGTGCCAGCAGCCAAGACGGGGGTCCAACTAATGAAAAACTGTTTTTT. Amino acid sequence: CASSQDGGPTNEKLFF.

This clonotype showed up just a few times. The rearrangement links TRBV7-2 to TRBJ2-1; D gene unclear. This CDR3 contains 20 residues. Germline V gene lookup returns CDR1 SGHTA and CDR2 FQGNSA. V lost 1 base and J 8 bases, leaving 30 bases between the germline ends. CDR3 sequence reads: CASSLDMASSPRIKWHEQFF. The CDR3 DNA sequence: TGTGCCAGCAGCTTAGATATGGCGTCTAGTCCACGCATTAAATGGCATGAGCAGTTCTTC. Based on the CDR3 plus reference TRBV7-2 and TRBJ2-1, the full variable domain is GAGVSQSPSNKVTEKGKDVELRCDPISGHTALYWYRQSLGQGLEFLIYFQGNSAPDKSGLPSDRFSAERTGGSVSTLTIQRTQQEDSAVYLCASSLDMASSPRIKWHEQFFGPGTRLTVL.

This clonotype has at least ten counts. The chain joins TRBV5-1 to TRBJ1-1; a weak D match, TRBD1 (6 bases). Germline CDR1 and CDR2: SGHRS and YFSETQ. CDR3 length: 16 residues. V lost 3 bases and J lost 5, with 20 bases in between. The CDR3, as DNA: TGCGCCAGCAGCTCGACGGACAGCGCGGCCCTTACTGAAGCTTTCTTT. Protein sequence: CASSSTDSAALTEAFF.

V gene TRBV5-1 combines with J gene TRBJ1-2, with a possible D match to TRBD1 (5 bases). CDR1 is SGHRS, CDR2 YFSETQ, per germline. This CDR3 region has 15 residues. Trimming stripped 6 bases from V and 0 bases from J, with 15 bases between. The CDR3 coding sequence is TGCGCCAGCAACGTAAGGGGAGAAGCTAACTATGGCTACACCTTC. Its protein product is CASNVRGEANYGYTF.

This chain links TRBV20-1 with TRBJ2-3, with D possibly TRBD2 on 5 matching bases. CDR1 and CDR2 from the germline V gene are DFQATT and SNEGSKA (reference sequence). The CDR3 length is 13 residues. V lost 5 bases, J lost 8 bases, and 17 bases lay in between. The CDR3 sequence: CSASGSGSGTQYF. The DNA of the CDR3 is TGCAGTGCTTCGGGGTCTGGATCCGGTACGCAGTATTTT.

The chain joins TRBV6-2 or TRBV6-3 to TRBJ1-1; D perhaps matches TRBD1 (5 bases). Germline CDR1 MNHEY, CDR2 SVGEGT. Trimming pared 5 bases from V and 5 bases from J, leaving 15 bases between. The CDR3 runs 14 residues. CDR3 coding DNA: TGTGCCAGCAGTCAGGGACTCCGAAAGACTGAAGCTTTCTTT. This gives the protein CASSQGLRKTEAFF.